This T cell receptor beta chain was documented in a study of T cell responses to AZD1222 COVID-19 vaccine. General study points: As reported, nearly half of all spike-specific TCRs target variant regions that are unmutated. Females made up more of the donors, who were largely white British, and clonal diversity may have come out too low.

Remarks on this clone: Its matching antigen is unknown.

This CDR3 region has 14 residues. Germline V CDR1 and CDR2: LGHNA, YNFKEQ. V lost 0 bases, J lost 8 bases, and 11 bases lay in between. Profiling relied on immunoSEQ multiplex PCR, and the TCRdb table lists in-frame clones only, not all of them. The sample yields roughly 140,000 clones, 75% to 90% seen once. This sequence was found in an adult in good health. This specimen was peripheral blood, taken on day 0 of MenACWY control vaccination. The chain combines TRBV4-2 with TRBJ1-5; unclear D gene. The CDR3 DNA sequence: TGTGCCAGCAGCCAAGATCATACGTTAGAGCCCCAGCATTTT. As protein: CASSQDHTLEPQHF.